Sequencing of this TCR beta chain was carried out in a study of blood T cell repertoires in COVID-19. Study as a whole: T cells, B-cell-depleted T cells, or PBMCs provided the cDNA or gDNA that served as material.

During active infection, Seattle patients enrolled and were then monitored through disease. With V trimmed by 4 bases and J by 1 base, 10 bases remained unmatched. CDR1 is LNHDA and CDR2 is SQIVND in the germline V gene (reference sequence). This CDR3 spans 17 amino acids. Source study methods: Amplification from reference gene primers served as the basis for estimated nucleated cell counts. TCRdb keeps only in-frame clones here, not all; method: immunoSEQ multiplex PCR. The DNA was the basis for D and trimming; V, J and clone size are from that table. This table has 300,000 to 350,000 clones, around 87% appearing once.

The sample was peripheral blood. The sequence was collected from a woman between 45 and 65 years old with COVID-19, enrolled during active disease. V gene TRBV19 combines with J gene TRBJ1-3, with TRBD1 matching 7 bases. The CDR3 nucleotides are TGTGCCAGTAGTACCATGTTGGAGGGGGCGTCTGGAAACACCATATATTTT. The encoded protein is CASSTMLEGASGNTIYF.